The rows below give T cell receptor beta chains drawn from one sample of a study of cytomegalovirus exposure and HLA in healthy donors. Here immunoSEQ multiplex PCR was the method, and the copy in TCRdb shows in-frame clones only, minus some. The repertoire includes 180,000 or so clones, around nine tenths of them detected once, and less than 9.5% sits in the top ten. The specimen was PBMCs. Receptor source: a man aged 30 to 39 in good health and CMV-seropositive. Each CDR3 is given with its conserved first and last residue. The order of the fields is clone size, V gene, J gene, D gene, CDR3 DNA, CDR3 protein. The D gene is left open where the match is weak. Clone size is stated in some rows and not others, as once, few, many or a class when expanded.

NA	TRBV19	TRBJ2-7	NA	TGTGCCAGTAATGGGTTCGGGCAGTACTTC	CASNGFGQYF
NA	TRBV30	TRBJ2-1	TRBD2	TGTGCCTGGAGTCCCTGGGGGGGGATCAATGAGCAGTTCTTC	CAWSPWGGINEQFF
NA	TRBV6-5	TRBJ2-3	NA	TGTGCCAGCAGTTGGGGGCTCATCGCTAGCACAGATACGCAGTATTTT	CASSWGLIASTDTQYF
NA	TRBV11-2	TRBJ2-7	NA	TGTGCCAGCAGCTTAGCCCTCGGCTCCGGGAACGAGCAGTACTTC	CASSLALGSGNEQYF
NA	TRBV6-5	TRBJ1-2	NA	TGTGCCAGCAGTTACGGACGGAATACTAACTATGGCTACACCTTC	CASSYGRNTNYGYTF
NA	TRBV10-3	TRBJ2-7	NA	TGTGCCATCAGTTCGGACGGCTACGAGCAGTACTTC	CAISSDGYEQYF
NA	TRBV5-1	TRBJ2-5	TRBD1	TGCGCCAGCAGCCCCGGACAGGGCGAGCAGACCCAGTACTTC	CASSPGQGEQTQYF
NA	TRBV4-2	TRBJ2-1	TRBD2	TGTGCCAGCAGCCAACGAGCGGGAGAGGGCAATGAGCAGTTCTTC	CASSQRAGEGNEQFF
NA	TRBV9	TRBJ2-1	NA	TGTGCCAGCAACGCCGGGACCACTACCGGGGATGAGCAGTTCTTC	CASNAGTTTGDEQFF
NA	TRBV29-1	TRBJ1-3	NA	TGCAGCGTTGACGAGGGCAGACCTGGAAACACCATATATTTT	CSVDEGRPGNTIYF
NA	TRBV13	TRBJ2-4	NA	TGTGCCAGCAGCTTAGCCACCGGAGGATTAGCCAAAAACATTCAGTACTTC	CASSLATGGLAKNIQYF
once	TRBV27	TRBJ2-1	NA	TGTGCCAGCAGAACAGGAATCTACAATGAGCAGTTCTTC	CASRTGIYNEQFF
NA	TRBV28	TRBJ2-7	TRBD2	TGTGCCAGCCGCGAAGCGGGAGTTGAAGAGCAGTACTTC	CASREAGVEEQYF
NA	TRBV2	TRBJ1-1	NA	TGTGCCAGCAGTGAAGGGGGCGTTTTCTTT	CASSEGGVFF
NA	TRBV7-2	TRBJ1-5	NA	TGTGCCAGCAGCCTAAGGCCAGGGAATGATCAGCCCCAGCATTTT	CASSLRPGNDQPQHF
NA	TRBV30	TRBJ2-7	TRBD2	TGTGCCTGGGTTAGCGGGGGGCCGACCTACGAGCAGTACTTC	CAWVSGGPTYEQYF
NA	TRBV7-2	TRBJ1-4	NA	TGTGCCAGCAGCTTAGTAGTGCAAACAACTAATGAAAAACTGTTTTTT	CASSLVVQTTNEKLFF
NA	TRBV14	TRBJ2-5	TRBD1	TGTGCCAGCAGCTACAACAGGGGTCAAGAGACCCAGTACTTC	CASSYNRGQETQYF
NA	TRBV5-1	TRBJ2-2	NA	TGCGCCAGCAGCTTGGTTCCGACAGGTTCCGCCGGGGAGCTGTTTTTT	CASSLVPTGSAGELFF
NA	TRBV7-3	TRBJ1-2	NA	TGTGCCAGCAGCACGGAGGGGTTGGCGCGGAACTATGGCTACACCTTC	CASSTEGLARNYGYTF
NA	TRBV7-3	TRBJ1-6	NA	TGTGCCAGCAGCTCCCCGGGACCCCCGTCGTCACCCCTCCACTTT	CASSSPGPPSSPLHF
NA	TRBV2	TRBJ2-1	TRBD2	TGTGCCAGCAGTGACCCCCTAGCGGGGGGGTACAATGAGCAGTTCTTC	CASSDPLAGGYNEQFF
few	TRBV6-1	TRBJ1-1	NA	TGTGCCAGCAGCCTTGAAGGGCGGAACACTGAAGCTTTCTTT	CASSLEGRNTEAFF
NA	TRBV30	TRBJ2-7	NA	TGTGCCTGGGACTTAGCCGCCGCAGGGCTCGAGCAGTACTTC	CAWDLAAAGLEQYF
NA	TRBV18	TRBJ2-2	NA	TGTGCCAGCTCACCACCATCAGGCAGGGAATCCGGGGAGCTGTTTTTT	CASSPPSGRESGELFF
NA	TRBV9	TRBJ1-3	NA	TGTGCCAGCAGCCAGGGGCTCTCTGGAAACACCATATATTTT	CASSQGLSGNTIYF
NA	TRBV5-1	TRBJ2-5	TRBD2	TGCGCCAGCAGCTTGGACGGGGGGGCTGGAGAGACCCAGTACTTC	CASSLDGGAGETQYF
NA	TRBV5-1	TRBJ2-3	NA	TGCGCCAGCAGCTCGTGGGGGGCAGATACGCAGTATTTT	CASSSWGADTQYF
NA	TRBV28	TRBJ1-1	NA	TGTGCCAGCAGTTTGACGTCCTACACTGAAGCTTTCTTT	CASSLTSYTEAFF
NA	TRBV7-9	TRBJ2-7	NA	TGTGCCAGCAGCCCTAGGGGGAGCGGGAAGTACGAGCAGTACTTC	CASSPRGSGKYEQYF
few	TRBV7-9	TRBJ1-1	NA	TGTGCCAGCAGCCTGCTTGGGGGTGAAGCTTTCTTT	CASSLLGGEAFF
NA	TRBV10-1	TRBJ2-7	NA	TGCGCCAGCAGTGAGAGACAGCTTTTGCAGTACTTC	CASSERQLLQYF
NA	TRBV5-1	TRBJ2-1	TRBD2	TGCGCCAGCAGACCCCCTACAGCGGGAGGGCCCAATGAGCAGTTCTTC	CASRPPTAGGPNEQFF
NA	TRBV5-1	TRBJ1-2	NA	TGCGCCAGCAGCTTTTCAGGTTCTTATGGCTACACCTTC	CASSFSGSYGYTF
NA	TRBV5-4	TRBJ2-3	TRBD2	TGTGCCAGCAGCGGGACTAGCGGGAAGTGGAGTACGCAGTATTTT	CASSGTSGKWSTQYF
NA	TRBV9	TRBJ2-1	TRBD2	TGTGCCAGCAGCGTCAGCGGGGGCCCGTATGAGCAGTTCTTC	CASSVSGGPYEQFF
few	TRBV5-1	TRBJ1-1	NA	TGCGCCAGCAGCTTGCGGGGGGGCACTGAAGCTTTCTTT	CASSLRGGTEAFF
NA	TRBV6-5	TRBJ1-5	TRBD1	TGTGCCAGCAGTCCGGACAGGGAGTCCAATCAGCCCCAGCATTTT	CASSPDRESNQPQHF
NA	TRBV2	TRBJ1-4	NA	TGTGCCAGCAGTCGGGGTGTTAATGAAAAACTGTTTTTT	CASSRGVNEKLFF
NA	TRBV5-1	TRBJ2-3	NA	TGCGCCAGCAGCTACGGTCCGAGCACAGATACGCAGTATTTT	CASSYGPSTDTQYF
NA	TRBV5-4	TRBJ1-4	NA	TGTGCCAGCAGCAGACAAAATGAAAAACTGTTTTTT	CASSRQNEKLFF
NA	TRBV5-6	TRBJ1-4	TRBD1	TGTGCCAGCAGCTTGGGACAGGGAGTCGGAAAACTGTTTTTT	CASSLGQGVGKLFF
NA	TRBV27	TRBJ1-2	TRBD1	TGTGCCACCCAACAGGGGCCGTCGGGTGGCTACACCTTC	CATQQGPSGGYTF
NA	TRBV7-7	TRBJ2-7	TRBD1	TGTGCTAGCAGCTTAGGCAGGGGGCCTTCCTACGAGCAGTACTTC	CASSLGRGPSYEQYF
NA	TRBV6-1	TRBJ2-1	TRBD2	TGTGCCAGCAGTGAACTAGCGGGAATGGGTAATGAGCAGTTCTTC	CASSELAGMGNEQFF
NA	TRBV28	TRBJ2-2	TRBD1	TGTGCCAGCGGCCAGCCTGGCAGACAGGGGTTCGGGGAGCTGTTTTTT	CASGQPGRQGFGELFF
NA	TRBV27	TRBJ2-1	TRBD2	TGTGCCAGCACCCCGACTAGCGGGGCCTACAATGAGCAGTTCTTC	CASTPTSGAYNEQFF